Listed here are 9 T cell receptor beta chains from one sample, sequenced in a study of post-analysis software for immune sequencing data. Study results and limitations: Patients showed TRBV5-6, TRBV5-1 and TRBV20-1 among roughly 5 TRBV segments more frequent than in controls.

Their antigens are not known. The library was made from cDNA and included unique molecular identifiers. TCRdb re-derived calls from the PCR reads in MiXCR, one entry per CDR3 protein. The repertoire holds fewer than 850,000 distinct CDR3 sequences, with roughly 30% as singletons. Sequences were obtained from blood. Every receptor here comes from a girl aged 10-17 years with multiple sclerosis.

This clonotype was seen more than once but under ten times. The V call is TRBV20-1, the J call TRBJ2-6; D might be TRBD1 (8 bases). Germline V gene sequence: CDR1 DFQATT, CDR2 SNEGSKA (reference sequence). Trimming stripped 6 bases from V and 1 base from J, with 25 bases between. The CDR3 covers 19 residues. The CDR3 region has the DNA TGCAGTGCCCTCAGGACAGGGCGGGGGCCTGGGTCTGGGGCCAACGTCCTGACTTTC. Translation: CSALRTGRGPGSGANVLTF.

This clonotype was seen a handful of times. The CDR3 DNA sequence: TGTGCCAGCAGTGCGCCCGGACAGGGGAGAGGTGAAAAACTGTTTTTT. Translation: CASSAPGQGRGEKLFF. The chain has TRBV6-6 and TRBJ1-4; 9 positions match TRBD1. Per germline, CDR1 MNHNY and CDR2 SVGAGI (reference sequence). Losses at the gene ends were 5 bases for V and 7 bases for J; bases not matched to a gene: 11. This CDR3 has 16 amino acids.

This clonotype was counted only a few times. This chain links TRBV20-1 with TRBJ2-5, with TRBD2 matching over 8 bases. The V segment lost 3 bases and the J segment 2 bases; nucleotides outside the gene matches: 11. The CDR3 consists of 16 residues. CDR1 is DFQATT and CDR2 is SNEGSKA in the germline V gene (reference sequence). DNA for the CDR3: TGCAGTGCTAGCGATCGGACTAGCCCACCGCAAGAGACCCAGTACTTC. This encodes CSASDRTSPPQETQYF.

The table lists this clonotype with many counts. The V call is TRBV7-7, the J call TRBJ2-1; TRBD1 or TRBD2 may be the D gene (5 bases each). V was clipped by 5 bases and J by 10 bases, with 9 bases between them. CDR1 and CDR2 from the germline V gene are SSHAT and FNYEAQ (reference sequence). CDR3 length: 11 residues. The CDR3 DNA reads TGTGCCAGCAGCGGGGGAGCGGAGCAGTTCTTC. Translating it yields CASSGGAEQFF.

This clonotype was seen a handful of times. The genes are TRBV3-1 and TRBJ1-5; D may be TRBD1 (6 bases). CDR3 length: 16 amino acids. The V gene's germline CDR1 is LGHDT and CDR2 YNNKEL (reference sequence). Trimming took 1 base from V and 3 from J, leaving 13 bases between them. CDR3 in DNA: TGTGCCAGCAGCCAAGGGTACGGACAGTCCAATCAGCCCCAGCATTTT. The encoded protein is CASSQGYGQSNQPQHF.

Concerning this clonotype itself: At one end the junction does not follow the germline gene, possibly because of a read error. The V gene is TRBV29-1, the J gene TRBJ1-5, with D unclear. The CDR3 sequence is 13 residues long. Germline CDR1 SQVTM, CDR2 ANQGSEA. CDR3: CSVGAFSSQPQHF. CDR3 DNA: TGCAGCGTTGGGGCTTTCAGCAGTCAGCCCCAGCATTTT.

The V and J genes are TRBV7-2 and TRBJ1-2; possibly TRBD1 for D (5 bases). Trimming cost V 2 bases and J 5 bases, with 18 bases left between them. The CDR3 runs to 16 residues. Germline V gene data show CDR1 as SGHTA and CDR2 as FQGNSA. The CDR3 spells CASSLLRQLGGYGYTF. In DNA, the CDR3 is TGTGCCAGCAGCTTACTTAGACAGCTGGGGGGTTATGGCTACACCTTC.

This chain joins TRBV20-1 and TRBJ2-3; no reliable D call. V lost 6 bases to trimming and J lost 6 bases, with 22 bases between them. CDR3 length: 15 amino acids. The germline CDR1 and CDR2 sequences are DFQATT and SNEGSKA (reference sequence). The CDR3 sequence: CSAPLLTYPKDTQYF. Here the CDR3 DNA reads TGCAGTGCCCCCCTCCTAACGTACCCCAAGGATACGCAGTATTTT.

Comment on this clonotype: A read error is possible here, since a much larger clone lies one base away. V gene TRBV7-2 combines with J gene TRBJ2-5; 8 nucleotides agree with TRBD2. CDR1 is SGHTA and CDR2 is FQGNSA in the germline V gene. V lost 1 base to trimming and J lost 11 bases; unmatched junction nucleotides: 12. The CDR3 spans 15 residues. The CDR3 nucleotides are TGTGCCAGCAGCTTAGTGCGGGAGGACGGCTTGGGGCAGTACTTC. Protein product: CASSLVREDGLGQYF.